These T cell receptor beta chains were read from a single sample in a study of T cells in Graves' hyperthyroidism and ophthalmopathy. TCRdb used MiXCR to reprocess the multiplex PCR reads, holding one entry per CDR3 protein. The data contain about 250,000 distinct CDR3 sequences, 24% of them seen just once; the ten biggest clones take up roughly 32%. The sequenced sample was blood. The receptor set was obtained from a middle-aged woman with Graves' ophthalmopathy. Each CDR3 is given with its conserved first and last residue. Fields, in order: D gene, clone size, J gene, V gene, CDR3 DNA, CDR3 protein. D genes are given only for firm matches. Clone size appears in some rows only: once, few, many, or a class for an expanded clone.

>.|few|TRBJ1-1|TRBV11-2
TGTGCCAGCAGCTTAGAACAGGGAACCGAAGCTTTCTTT
CASSLEQGTEAFF
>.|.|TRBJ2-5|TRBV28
TGTGCCAGCAGTGGCCGGGATCCAACCCCAAAGACCCAGTACTTC
CASSGRDPTPKTQYF
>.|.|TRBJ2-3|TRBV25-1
TGTGCCAGCGGTGTCGGGGCGGGGTCCACAGATACGCAGTATTTT
CASGVGAGSTDTQYF
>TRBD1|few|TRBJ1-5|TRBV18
TGTGCCAGCTCACCGAAAGGGGGCTCTGGTCAGCCCCAGCATTTT
CASSPKGGSGQPQHF
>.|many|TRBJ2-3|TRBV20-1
TGCAGTGCTAGATCCGGGGGCAAGGCAGATACGCAGTATTTT
CSARSGGKADTQYF
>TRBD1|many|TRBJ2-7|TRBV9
TGTGCCAGCAGCGTAAAGACAGGGGGCCTATACGAGCAGTACTTC
CASSVKTGGLYEQYF
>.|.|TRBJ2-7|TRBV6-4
TGTGCCAGCAGTGTATCCCAGGCCGCCGAGCAGTACTTC
CASSVSQAAEQYF
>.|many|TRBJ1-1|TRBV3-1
TGTGCCAGCAGCCTCAAGTCGTTTGGGACCACTGAAGCTTTCTTT
CASSLKSFGTTEAFF
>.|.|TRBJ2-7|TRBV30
TGTGCCTGGGGGGACGGTATTGGACCCGAGCAGTACTTC
CAWGDGIGPEQYF
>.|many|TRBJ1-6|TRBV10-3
TGTGCCATCACCAGGGTTTCGGATAATTCACCCCTCCACTTT
CAITRVSDNSPLHF
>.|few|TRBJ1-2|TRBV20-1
TGCAGTGCTAGAGATATAGCCCTTGGCTACACCTTC
CSARDIALGYTF
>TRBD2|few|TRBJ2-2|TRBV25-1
TGTGCCAGCAGCCTCTGGGGACTAGCGGGAGAGTCCGGGGAGCTGTTTTTT
CASSLWGLAGESGELFF
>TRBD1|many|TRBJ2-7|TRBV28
TGTGCCAGCAGCCCAGGGGGACAGGGAGCCTACGAGCAGTACTTC
CASSPGGQGAYEQYF
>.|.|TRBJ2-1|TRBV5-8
TGTGCCAGCATCGAGGCCGGGGGCGAGCAGTTCTTC
CASIEAGGEQFF
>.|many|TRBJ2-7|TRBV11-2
TGTGCCAGCAGCCGCTTCGGACAGCTCTACGAGCAGTACTTC
CASSRFGQLYEQYF
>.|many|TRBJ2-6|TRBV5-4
TGTGCCAGCAGCTTGGCCCAGGGGGGTGGATCTGGGGCCAACGTCCTGACTTTC
CASSLAQGGGSGANVLTF
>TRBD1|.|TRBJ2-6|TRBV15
TGTGCCACCAGCGGGGGGAGGACAGGGGCTGGGGCCAACGTCCTGACTTTC
CATSGGRTGAGANVLTF
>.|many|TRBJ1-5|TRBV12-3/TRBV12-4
TGTGCCAGCAGTGCCGACAATCAGCCCCAGCATTTT
CASSADNQPQHF
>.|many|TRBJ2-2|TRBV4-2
TGTGCCAGCAGCCAAGTCGAGCTAGCAGCGAACACCGGGGAGCTGTTTTTT
CASSQVELAANTGELFF
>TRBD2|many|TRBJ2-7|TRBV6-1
TGTGCCAGCAGACCCGGGGCTAGCGGGAATGGGGAGCAGTACTTC
CASRPGASGNGEQYF
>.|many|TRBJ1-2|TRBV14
TGTGCCAGCAGCCAAGAGACTGGTTTCTATGGCTACACCTTC
CASSQETGFYGYTF
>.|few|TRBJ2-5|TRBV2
TGTGCCAGCAGTGAGACTTTTCCGTCGGCCCAGTACTTC
CASSETFPSAQYF
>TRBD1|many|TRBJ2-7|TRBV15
TGTGCCACCAGCCCCGCCGGGACAGGGTCCTACGAGCAGTACTTC
CATSPAGTGSYEQYF
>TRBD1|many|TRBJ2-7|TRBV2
TGTGCCAGCAGTGTTACAGGGGGTTCCTACGAGCAGTACTTC
CASSVTGGSYEQYF
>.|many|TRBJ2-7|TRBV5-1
TGCGCCAGCAGGGAGCCCCCCGGCGAGCAGTACTTC
CASREPPGEQYF
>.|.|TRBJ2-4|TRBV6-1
TGTGCCAGCAGACCGGGGATCTCGGTCGCCAAAAACATTCAGTACTTC
CASRPGISVAKNIQYF
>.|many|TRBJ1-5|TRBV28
TGTGCCAGCACCTGGGGCAATCAGCCCCAGCATTTT
CASTWGNQPQHF
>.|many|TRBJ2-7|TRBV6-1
TGTGCCAGCAGAGAGGGCCCAACCTTCCACTACGAGCAGTACTTC
CASREGPTFHYEQYF
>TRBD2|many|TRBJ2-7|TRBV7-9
TGTGCCAGCAGCTTGGCGGGAGGGGGGTACCACGAGCAGTACTTC
CASSLAGGGYHEQYF
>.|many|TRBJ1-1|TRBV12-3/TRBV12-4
TGTGCCAGCAGGGTCGGCGAGGGACCTTTGAACACTGAAGCTTTCTTT
CASRVGEGPLNTEAFF
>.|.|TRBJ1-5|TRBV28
TGTGCCAGCAGTTTTAGACAGCCAAATGCGCCCCAGCATTTT
CASSFRQPNAPQHF
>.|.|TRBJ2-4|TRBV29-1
TGCAGCGTCCAAACTCCGGGCAAAAACATTCAGTACTTC
CSVQTPGKNIQYF
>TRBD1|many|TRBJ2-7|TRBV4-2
TGTGCCAGCAGCCAAGCCCTCGGGACAGGGGATGCCTACGAGCAGTACTTC
CASSQALGTGDAYEQYF
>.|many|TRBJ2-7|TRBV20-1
TGCAGTGCTTGGACTCCGGGCGAGCAGTACTTC
CSAWTPGEQYF
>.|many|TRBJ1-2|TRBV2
TGTGCCAGCATCCCCAGGGGAGGGTATGGCTACACCTTC
CASIPRGGYGYTF
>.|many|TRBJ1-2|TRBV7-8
TGTGCCAGCAGCTTATCAGGATTAAGCTATGGCTACACCTTC
CASSLSGLSYGYTF
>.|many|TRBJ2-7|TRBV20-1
TGCAGTGCTAGAGGTGGGAGCTTCTACGAGCAGTACTTC
CSARGGSFYEQYF
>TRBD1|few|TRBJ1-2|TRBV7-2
TGTGCCAGCAGCTTAGTTAACAGGGGGAACTATGGCTACACCTTC
CASSLVNRGNYGYTF
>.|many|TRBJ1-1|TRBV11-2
TGTGCCAGCAGCTTTAGTGGCACTGAAGCTTTCTTT
CASSFSGTEAFF
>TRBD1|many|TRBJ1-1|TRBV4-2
TGTGCCAGCAGCCAAGGAGGGGGCCATGAAGCTTTCTTT
CASSQGGGHEAFF
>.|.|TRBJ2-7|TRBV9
TGTGCCAGCAGCGCTGGGACGCTGGGGACCTACGAGCAGTACTTC
CASSAGTLGTYEQYF
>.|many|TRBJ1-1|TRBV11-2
TGTGCCAGCAGCTCATTCGGGGGCCGCACTGAAGCTTTCTTT
CASSSFGGRTEAFF
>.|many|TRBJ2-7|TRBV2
TGTGCCAGCAGAACCCTGAGGGGTTTCTACGAGCAGTACTTC
CASRTLRGFYEQYF
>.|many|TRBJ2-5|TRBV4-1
TGCGCCAGCAGCCAGGCACCAGGATCCCAAGAGACCCAGTACTTC
CASSQAPGSQETQYF
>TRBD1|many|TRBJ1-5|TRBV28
TGTGCCAGCAGTCTCGAGACAGGGGGCGGCAATCAGCCCCAGCATTTT
CASSLETGGGNQPQHF